This TCR beta chain was captured by sequencing in a study of blood T cell repertoires in COVID-19. Looking at the study overall: Some COVID-19 samples were acute and others convalescent; all came from the United States, Italy and Spain.

Measured with immunoSEQ multiplex PCR; TCRdb has only the in-frame clones, and not every one. This repertoire shows approximately 210,000 clones, about 89% found once; its top ten account for about 4.8%. The CDR3 loop spans 16 amino acids. CDR1 is MNHEY and CDR2 is SMNVEV in the germline V gene (reference sequence). With V trimmed by 6 bases and J by 8 bases, 10 bases remained unmatched. This chain joins TRBV27 and TRBJ2-3; TRBD2 agrees at 14 bases. The TCR sequence derives from a woman aged 40-49 years with acute or convalescent COVID-19. Input material: peripheral blood. CDR3 in amino acids: CASSTRLAGGPGTQYF. In nucleotides, the CDR3 is TGTGCCAGCAGCACCCGACTAGCGGGGGGGCCAGGTACGCAGTATTTT.